Detailed here is one T cell receptor (beta chain). Possible read error: a much larger clone is one base away. The CDR3 length is 12 residues. Germline assignment: CDR1 SGHRS and CDR2 YFSETQ. These data originate in a study of T cells after yellow fever vaccination. TCRdb processed the 5' RACE reads anew with MiXCR; each CDR3 protein has one entry. The top ten hold roughly 19% of the sample, which has about 330,000 distinct CDR3 sequences, around 6.8% seen once. This receptor was identified in a man younger than 30 who received the YFV17D yellow fever vaccine. The material sequenced was PBMCs, taken around 45 days after the first yellow fever vaccination. The chain has TRBV5-1 and TRBJ2-1; a possible D gene is TRBD1 (5 bases). CDR3 coding DNA: TGCGTCAGCAGCTGGGGCTCTAATGAGCAGTTCTTC. Encoded protein: CVSSWGSNEQFF.